The rows below give T cell receptor beta chains drawn from one sample of a study of blood T cell repertoires in COVID-19. The data were produced by immunoSEQ multiplex PCR, yet TCRdb's version contains in-frame clones alone and is incomplete. The table has 200,000 to 250,000 clones, more than 70% seen once. Sample: peripheral blood. The receptors derive from a woman younger than 45 with COVID-19, enrolled during active disease. The CDR3 runs from the conserved cysteine through the conserved F or W. The D gene is left open where the match is weak. Not all rows give a size; the values are once, few, many and, for expanded clones, a class.

TRBD1	TRBV5-1	.	TRBJ2-5	CASSVGQLVKETQYF	TGCGCCAGCAGCGTGGGACAGCTAGTTAAAGAGACCCAGTACTTC
TRBD2	TRBV7-9	.	TRBJ2-2	CASSLTGGLVNTGELFF	TGTGCCAGCAGCTTAACCGGGGGACTAGTGAACACCGGGGAGCTGTTTTTT
.	TRBV5-3	.	TRBJ1-4	CARSSGLPRVPNEKLFF	TGTGCCAGAAGCTCGGGACTCCCGCGAGTCCCAAATGAAAAACTGTTTTTT
.	TRBV7-2	.	TRBJ1-5	CASSLVGASNQPQHF	TGTGCCAGCAGCTTAGTAGGGGCTAGCAATCAGCCCCAGCATTTT
.	TRBV5-4	.	TRBJ2-7	CASSPNSSYEQYF	TGTGCCAGCAGTCCTAATAGCTCCTACGAGCAGTACTTC
.	TRBV10-3	once	TRBJ1-3	CAISESGLASSGNTIYF	TGTGCCATCAGTGAGTCTGGGTTAGCCTCCTCTGGAAACACCATATATTTT
TRBD1	TRBV7-9	.	TRBJ1-1	CASSPWTGGPNTEAFF	TGTGCCAGCAGCCCTTGGACAGGGGGCCCAAACACTGAAGCTTTCTTT
TRBD1	TRBV4-2	.	TRBJ1-6	CASSQEAGGNSPLHF	TGTGCCAGCAGCCAAGAGGCAGGGGGAAATTCACCCCTCCACTTT
TRBD1	TRBV10-2	once	TRBJ1-2	CASSDLGGVYGYTF	TGCGCCAGCAGTGACTTAGGGGGCGTCTATGGCTACACCTTC
TRBD1	TRBV29-1	.	TRBJ1-1	CSVDGQGDWSEAFF	TGCAGCGTTGACGGACAGGGGGATTGGTCTGAAGCTTTCTTT
TRBD1	TRBV11-2	.	TRBJ1-3	CASSLVGRGANTIYF	TGTGCCAGCAGCTTAGTGGGCAGGGGGGCAAACACCATATATTTT
.	TRBV29-1	.	TRBJ1-2	CSVGARANYGYTF	TGCAGCGTTGGAGCCCGGGCTAACTATGGCTACACCTTC
.	TRBV7-2	.	TRBJ1-3	CASSPRSGSQGSGNTIYF	TGTGCCAGCAGCCCGAGGTCGGGGTCACAAGGCTCTGGAAACACCATATATTTT
TRBD2	TRBV7-2	.	TRBJ2-2	CASSLAGGANTGELFF	TGTGCCAGCAGCTTAGCGGGGGGGGCGAACACCGGGGAGCTGTTTTTT
.	TRBV11-3	.	TRBJ1-2	CASSGGDQTDTTNYGYTF	TGTGCCAGCAGCGGGGGGGATCAGACAGATACTACTAACTATGGCTACACCTTC
.	TRBV5-1	.	TRBJ2-3	CASSLSQAADTQYF	TGCGCCAGCAGCTTATCACAGGCCGCAGATACGCAGTATTTT
.	TRBV6-5	few	TRBJ2-7	CASRTGYEQYF	TGTGCCAGCAGGACAGGCTACGAGCAGTACTTC
TRBD1	TRBV5-8	few	TRBJ2-3	CASSRTGGWDTQYF	TGTGCCAGCAGCCGGACAGGGGGCTGGGATACGCAGTATTTT
TRBD2	TRBV30	.	TRBJ2-1	CAWEREAYNEQFF	TGTGCCTGGGAGCGGGAGGCCTACAATGAGCAGTTCTTC
.	TRBV19	.	TRBJ1-6	CASSIPGGSPLHF	TGTGCCAGTAGTATCCCGGGTGGTTCACCCCTCCACTTT
TRBD2	TRBV11-2	.	TRBJ2-3	CASSWGTSGTHVTDTQYF	TGTGCCAGCAGCTGGGGGACTAGCGGTACCCATGTAACAGATACGCAGTATTTT
.	TRBV19	.	TRBJ1-2	CASDSTGDYGYTF	TGTGCCAGCGACTCGACAGGAGACTATGGCTACACCTTC
.	TRBV28	once	TRBJ2-3	CASSGRVWGTDTQYF	TGTGCCAGCAGTGGCCGGGTTTGGGGCACAGATACGCAGTATTTT
TRBD1	TRBV6-5	.	TRBJ1-1	CAAQTGVTEAFF	TGTGCCGCTCAGACAGGGGTGACTGAAGCTTTCTTT
TRBD2	TRBV28	.	TRBJ2-1	CASRRLAGGNEQFF	TGTGCCAGCAGACGACTAGCGGGAGGGAATGAGCAGTTCTTC
.	TRBV7-2	.	TRBJ1-1	CASSLARLAGTEAFF	TGTGCCAGCAGCTTAGCCCGATTAGCCGGGACTGAAGCTTTCTTT
TRBD1	TRBV27	once	TRBJ2-2	CASGSTGGMPGELFF	TGTGCCAGCGGATCGACAGGGGGGATGCCCGGGGAGCTGTTTTTT
.	TRBV15	.	TRBJ1-6	CATSRDPGSPLHF	TGTGCCACCAGCAGAGATCCGGGTTCACCCCTCCACTTT
TRBD2	TRBV4-3	.	TRBJ2-1	CASSQVPQRGGFNEQFF	TGCGCCAGCAGCCAAGTACCTCAGCGGGGGGGATTCAATGAGCAGTTCTTC
.	TRBV6-5	.	TRBJ2-6	CASSQGEAGANVLTF	TGTGCCAGCAGTCAGGGGGAGGCTGGGGCCAACGTCCTGACTTTC
.	TRBV2	.	TRBJ1-2	CASTAGGNYGYTF	TGTGCCAGCACTGCCGGGGGGAACTATGGCTACACCTTC
TRBD2	TRBV10-3	.	TRBJ2-1	CAISDPGLAGGRDEQFF	TGTGCCATCAGTGACCCGGGACTAGCGGGGGGGCGGGATGAGCAGTTCTTC
TRBD2	TRBV4-3	once	TRBJ2-1	CASSQSSGRANEQFF	TGCGCCAGCAGCCAAAGTAGCGGGAGGGCCAATGAGCAGTTCTTC
.	TRBV19	.	TRBJ1-5	CASSIEYRAPNQPQHF	TGTGCCAGTAGTATAGAGTACAGGGCTCCAAATCAGCCCCAGCATTTT
TRBD1	TRBV28	.	TRBJ2-3	CASTQGQGRTDTQYF	TGTGCCAGCACACAGGGACAGGGTCGAACAGATACGCAGTATTTT
TRBD2	TRBV6-5	.	TRBJ2-5	CATLPGLGQETQYF	TGTGCCACCCTCCCGGGACTAGGTCAAGAGACCCAGTACTTC
TRBD1	TRBV6-5	.	TRBJ2-7	CASSYSGQGYEQYF	TGTGCCAGCAGTTACTCGGGACAGGGCTACGAGCAGTACTTC
.	TRBV4-3	.	TRBJ1-3	CASSPLKGYGNTIYF	TGCGCCAGCAGCCCGCTGAAGGGGTATGGAAACACCATATATTTT
TRBD1	TRBV5-1	.	TRBJ2-1	CASSRARDRDLDEQFF	TGCGCCAGCAGCAGGGCCCGGGACAGGGATTTGGATGAGCAGTTCTTC
.	TRBV6-5	.	TRBJ1-4	CASTPRGAWGEKLFF	TGTGCCAGCACCCCCCGGGGGGCCTGGGGTGAAAAACTGTTTTTT
TRBD1	TRBV4-2	.	TRBJ1-2	CASSHTTGSGYTF	TGTGCCAGCAGCCACACGACAGGGTCTGGCTACACCTTC
.	TRBV5-6	.	TRBJ1-6	CASSFSQLNSPLHF	TGTGCCAGCAGCTTCTCACAGCTAAATTCACCCCTCCACTTT